The 23 T cell receptor beta chains below come from one sample, sequenced in a study of T cell responses to AZD1222 COVID-19 vaccine. Data came from immunoSEQ multiplex PCR; TCRdb stores just in-frame clones and leaves some out. The table lists 150,000 to 200,000 clones, around nine tenths of them singletons. The sample was peripheral blood, taken 28 days after the second AZD1222 dose. These receptors came from an adult who received the AZD1222 COVID-19 vaccine.

In regard to this clone: The same CDR3 is also encoded by other DNA sequences in this sample. V is TRBV15 and J is TRBJ2-5; D not resolved. The CDR3 has 13 amino acids. Germline V gene data show CDR1 as LNHNV and CDR2 as YYDKDF (reference sequence). The germline V and J ends were trimmed by 0 bases and 4 bases, with 6 bases remaining between them. DNA of the CDR3: TGTGCCACCAGCAGAGATACCGGAGAGACCCAGTACTTC. Protein product: CATSRDTGETQYF.

Worth noting for this clone: Within the sample, other DNA sequences also encode this same CDR3. This chain connects TRBV12-3 or TRBV12-4 to TRBJ1-6, with D unclear. The V and J ends lost 7 bases and 9 bases respectively, with 10 bases between them. This CDR3 comprises 12 residues. CDR3 bases: TGTGCCAGCACTGGAGCGGGTTCACCCCTCCACTTT. Residues: CASTGAGSPLHF.

The rearrangement links TRBV5-1 to TRBJ1-2; 7 bases match TRBD1. The CDR3 runs 14 residues. V shed 3 bases and J 7 bases; nucleotides not matched to a gene: 9. Germline V gene lookup returns CDR1 SGHRS and CDR2 YFSETQ. DNA for the CDR3: TGCGCCAGCAGCTGGCAGGGGGGAGAGTCTGGCTACACCTTC. This gives the protein CASSWQGGESGYTF.

V and J are TRBV5-3 and TRBJ1-1; 11 bases agree with TRBD1. TRBV5-3 is marked as an open reading frame, function uncertain. This CDR3 contains 16 residues. V gave up 4 bases and J gave up 0 bases; unmatched junction bases: 5. CDR3: CARSLGQGDLNTEAFF. DNA for the CDR3: TGTGCCAGAAGCCTGGGACAGGGGGACTTGAACACTGAAGCTTTCTTT.

This sequence joins TRBV28 and TRBJ1-5, with TRBD1 matching over 7 bases. This CDR3 comprises 17 residues. Germline-derived CDR1 and CDR2 are MDHEN and SYDVKM. The ends lost 3 bases at V and 3 bases at J; junction bases unmatched: 11. The CDR3 DNA follows: TGTGCCAGCAGTTTGGGACCTAGGGGGCCTGACAATCAGCCCCAGCATTTT. As protein: CASSLGPRGPDNQPQHF.

In nucleotides, the CDR3 is TGTGCCAGCAGTCGGGTAGGCACTGAAGCTTTCTTT. Translated, it gives CASSRVGTEAFF. This chain connects TRBV6-5 to TRBJ1-1, with D unresolved. Germline-derived CDR1 and CDR2 are MNHEY and SVGAGI. The CDR3 loop spans 12 amino acids. The V gene lost 5 bases and the J gene lost 4 bases, with 8 bases spanning the gap.

This CDR3 is CSVDLVTGMNTEAFF. CDR3 DNA: TGCAGCGTTGACCTAGTGACAGGTATGAACACTGAAGCTTTCTTT. V gene TRBV29-1 combines with J gene TRBJ1-1; a possible D gene is TRBD1 (6 bases). The V gene's germline CDR1 is SQVTM and CDR2 ANQGSEA. CDR3 length equals 15 residues. Trimming pared 3 bases from V and 0 bases from J, leaving 14 bases between.

This clone is a singleton in its sample. The chain links TRBV7-9 to TRBJ2-3; 11 nucleotides line up with TRBD2. Looked up from germline, CDR1 is SEHNR and CDR2 is FQNEAQ (reference sequence). This CDR3 has 13 amino acids. After removal of 6 bases from V and 15 bases from J, the junction contained 11 bases not matched to a gene. The CDR3 nucleotides are TGTGCCAGCAGTCGTTCACTAGCGGGGGTTTCTTATTTT. This translates into CASSRSLAGVSYF.

The CDR3: CASSLLAWEQFF. For the CDR3, the DNA is TGTGCCAGCAGCCTTTTAGCTTGGGAGCAGTTCTTC. J is TRBJ2-1 and V is TRBV7-2; unclear D gene. V was pared by 5 bases and J by 10 bases, with 12 bases between. This CDR3 is built from 12 residues. CDR1 is SGHTA, CDR2 FQGNSA, per germline.

The CDR3 is CASSGQGRGYF. CDR3 DNA: TGTGCCAGCAGTGGTCAGGGCCGAGGGTATTTT. This sequence joins TRBV2 and TRBJ2-3, with D perhaps matching TRBD1 (5 bases). V lost 4 bases and J 14 bases, leaving 13 bases between the germline ends. Germline V gene sequence: CDR1 SNHLY, CDR2 FYNNEI. The CDR3 is 11 residues long.

The chain combines TRBV10-1 with TRBJ1-1; D ambiguous. The germline CDR1 and CDR2 sequences are WNHNN and SYGVQD (reference sequence). The CDR3 consists of 12 residues. Deletions cut 10 bases from V and 1 base from J, with 10 bases between. Here the CDR3 DNA reads TGCGCCAACCTACACGCGAACACTGAAGCTTTCTTT. As protein: CANLHANTEAFF.

This sequence joins TRBV3-1 (or the pseudogene TRBV3-2) and TRBJ2-5; TRBD1 matches at 7 bases. Germline CDR1 is LGHDT and CDR2 is YNNKEL (reference sequence). CDR3 length equals 14 residues. The junction had 12 bases not matched to a gene; V was cut back by 6 bases and J by 8 bases. In nucleotides, the CDR3 is TGTGCCAGCAGTTCACAGGGGCGCAAGAAAACCCAGTACTTC. This codes for CASSSQGRKKTQYF.

The DNA for the CDR3 is TGTGCCAGCAGCTTAGGTCGCACGCAAGAGACCCAGTACTTC. Translated: CASSLGRTQETQYF. This sequence joins TRBV7-9 and TRBJ2-5; D not certain. V was pared by 1 base and J by 2 bases, with 8 bases between. This CDR3 region has 14 residues. The germline CDR1 and CDR2 sequences are SEHNR and FQNEAQ (reference sequence).

J is TRBJ2-2 and V is TRBV11-2, with D perhaps matching TRBD2 (6 bases). V gave up 5 bases and J gave up 1 base, with 14 bases separating them. The CDR3 loop spans 16 amino acids. Germline V CDR1 and CDR2: SGHAT, FQNNGV. The CDR3, as DNA: TGTGCCAGCAGCCCCCGTACGGGGGAGAACACCGGGGAGCTGTTTTTT. Translation: CASSPRTGENTGELFF.

V usage is TRBV19 and J usage is TRBJ2-7, with TRBD2 matching over 8 bases. The CDR3 is 15 residues long. Germline CDR1 LNHDA, CDR2 SQIVND (reference sequence). Trimming at V came to 6 bases and at J to 6 bases, leaving 13 bases not matched to a gene. CDR3 nucleotides: TGTGCCAGTAGCCCCAAGGGGACTAGGCCCTCCGAGCAGTACTTC. This translates into CASSPKGTRPSEQYF.

The chain links TRBV6-5 to TRBJ1-2; D is ambiguous. The CDR3 length is 12 residues. V was shortened by 7 bases and J by 10 bases, with 16 bases between the two germline ends. Germline CDR1 and CDR2: MNHEY and SVGAGI. The CDR3 sequence is CASTELAQTYTF. In nucleotides, the CDR3 is TGTGCCAGCACCGAGCTCGCGCAGACCTACACCTTC.

The chain has TRBV19 and TRBJ1-1; no definite D call. The germline gives CDR1 LNHDA, CDR2 SQIVND (reference sequence). CDR3 length equals 13 residues. Trimming stripped 3 bases from V and 2 bases from J, with 7 bases between. The CDR3 nucleotides read TGTGCCAGTAGTATTCAATATAACACTGAAGCTTTCTTT. Translation: CASSIQYNTEAFF.

The chain employs TRBV9 and TRBJ1-2; 8 bases align to TRBD1. Germline CDR1 and CDR2: SGDLS and YYNGEE. Trimming removed 0 bases from V and 5 bases from J; junction bases left unmatched: 12. The CDR3 is 17 amino acids. The CDR3 reads CASSVAPTPTGEYGYTF. In DNA form, the CDR3 reads TGTGCCAGCAGCGTAGCTCCCACGCCGACAGGGGAGTATGGCTACACCTTC.

On this clone: The same CDR3 arises from other DNA sequences in this sample as well. The chain combines TRBV12-3 or TRBV12-4 with TRBJ1-6; unclear D gene. Trimming removed 3 bases at V and 7 bases at J, with 4 bases between. This CDR3 comprises 12 residues. CDR3 amino acids: CASSFQNSPLHF. The CDR3 DNA is TGTGCCAGCAGTTTTCAGAATTCACCCCTCCACTTT.

V and J are TRBV7-2 and TRBJ1-1; TRBD1 agrees at 8 bases. The CDR3 is 14 amino acids. Per the germline V gene, CDR1 is SGHTA and CDR2 is FQGNSA. V gave up 5 bases and J gave up 1 base; unmatched junction bases: 3. DNA for the CDR3: TGTGCCAGCAGCGGACAGGGTTGGAACACTGAAGCTTTCTTT. Amino acid sequence: CASSGQGWNTEAFF.

The V and J genes are TRBV7-2 and TRBJ1-3; perhaps TRBD1 as D (5 bases). V was trimmed by 1 base and J by 0 bases, leaving 13 bases between them. Germline V gives CDR1 SGHTA, CDR2 FQGNSA. There are 17 residues in the CDR3. CDR3 sequence reads: CASSLDPRVFSGNTIYF. CDR3 DNA sequence: TGTGCCAGCAGCTTAGACCCCAGGGTATTCTCTGGAAACACCATATATTTT.

This rearrangement joins TRBV5-1 to TRBJ2-5, with 9 nucleotides matching TRBD1. The CDR3 length is 14 residues. With V trimmed by 7 bases and J by 4 bases, 8 bases remained unmatched. Germline CDR1 reads SGHRS; CDR2 reads YFSETQ. The CDR3 spells CASEPGQGRETQYF. For the CDR3, the DNA is TGCGCCAGCGAACCGGGACAGGGACGAGAGACCCAGTACTTC.

The CDR3 nucleotides read TGTGCCAGCAGCCAGGGGACAGGAGTAGGGGAGACCCAGTACTTC. This gives the protein CASSQGTGVGETQYF. The chain carries TRBV7-2 and TRBJ2-5, with 8 bases matching TRBD1. The CDR3 loop spans 15 amino acids. The trim removed 5 bases at V and 5 bases at J, leaving 10 bases unmatched. Per germline, CDR1 SGHTA and CDR2 FQGNSA.